The clone carrying this T cell receptor beta chain was counted between two and nine times. This CDR3 contains 18 residues. Germline CDR1 reads MGHRA; CDR2 reads YSYEKL. V lost 4 bases and J lost 2; bases outside the gene matches: 10. The data were obtained in a study of fetal regulatory T cell absence and autoimmunity. Produced via immunoSEQ multiplex PCR; TCRdb's table is partial and in-frame only. The sample yields around 100,000 clones, 60% to 80% seen once. This clonotype was sampled from a male donor with IPEX syndrome. The chain links TRBV4-1 to TRBJ1-5; 11 nucleotides match TRBD1. Source material: pancreas tissue. CDR3 sequence reads: CASSPGQGARDGNQPQHF. The CDR3 region has the DNA TGCGCCAGCAGCCCCGGACAGGGGGCGCGGGATGGCAATCAGCCCCAGCATTTT.